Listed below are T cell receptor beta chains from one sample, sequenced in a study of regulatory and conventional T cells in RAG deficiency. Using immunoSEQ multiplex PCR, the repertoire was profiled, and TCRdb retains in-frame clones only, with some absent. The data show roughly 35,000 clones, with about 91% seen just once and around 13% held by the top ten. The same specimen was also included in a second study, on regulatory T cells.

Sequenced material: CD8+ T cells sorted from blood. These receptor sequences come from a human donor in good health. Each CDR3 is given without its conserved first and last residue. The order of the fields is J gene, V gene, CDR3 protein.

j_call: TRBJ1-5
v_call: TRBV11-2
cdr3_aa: ASSLAQGGVEDQPQH

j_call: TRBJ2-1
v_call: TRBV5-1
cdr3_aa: ASSLYDNEQF

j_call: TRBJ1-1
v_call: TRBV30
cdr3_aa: AWSPTGTEAF

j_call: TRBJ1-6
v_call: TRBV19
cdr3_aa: ASTVRRDSPLH

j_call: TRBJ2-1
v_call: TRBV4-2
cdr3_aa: ASSQGEVAGGQYNEQF

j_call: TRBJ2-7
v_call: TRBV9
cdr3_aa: ASSGTSSLEQY

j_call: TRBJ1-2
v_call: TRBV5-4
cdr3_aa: ASRHTTGGVGYGYT

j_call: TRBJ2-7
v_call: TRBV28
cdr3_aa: SAGYEQY

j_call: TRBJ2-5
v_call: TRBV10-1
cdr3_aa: ASSETSGWGETQY

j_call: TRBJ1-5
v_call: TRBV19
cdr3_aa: ASSTMTGYQPQH

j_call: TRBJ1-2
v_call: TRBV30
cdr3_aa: AWSVVGNYGYT

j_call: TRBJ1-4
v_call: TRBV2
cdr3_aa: ASSEGARGEGEKLF

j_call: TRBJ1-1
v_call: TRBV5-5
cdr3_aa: ASSLRQGAGKPEAF

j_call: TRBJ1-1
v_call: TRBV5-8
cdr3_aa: ASSLVPGAAEAF

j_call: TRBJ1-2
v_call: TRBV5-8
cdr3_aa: ASSFSPTGRYGYT

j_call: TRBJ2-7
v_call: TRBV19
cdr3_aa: ASSASHEQY

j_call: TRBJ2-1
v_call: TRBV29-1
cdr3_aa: SVDSQGPGNEQF

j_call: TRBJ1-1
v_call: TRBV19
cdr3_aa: ASSIPGPSFTEAF

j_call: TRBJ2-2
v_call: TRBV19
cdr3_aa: ASSIGLAGGTGELF

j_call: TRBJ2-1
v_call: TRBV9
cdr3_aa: ASSAGLANNEQF

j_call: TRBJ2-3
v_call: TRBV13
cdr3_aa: ASSTRLAGSTDTQY

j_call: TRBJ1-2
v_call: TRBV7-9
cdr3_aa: ASSSLGQGLNYGDT

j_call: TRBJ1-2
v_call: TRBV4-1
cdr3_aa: ASSQLWGYGGYT

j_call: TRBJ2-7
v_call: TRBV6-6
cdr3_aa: ASSYLAGAEQY

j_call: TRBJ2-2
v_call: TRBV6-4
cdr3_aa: ASTSGQGDTGELF

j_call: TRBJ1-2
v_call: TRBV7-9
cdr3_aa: ASSPYPTGVNYGYT

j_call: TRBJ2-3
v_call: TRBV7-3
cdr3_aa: ASSQAGTTDTQY

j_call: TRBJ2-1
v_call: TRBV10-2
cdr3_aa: ASSDASSYNEQF

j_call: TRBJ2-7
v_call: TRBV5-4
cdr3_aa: ASSQGVVSGGYEQY

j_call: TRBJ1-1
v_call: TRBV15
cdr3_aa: ATSPHTDGPNTEAF

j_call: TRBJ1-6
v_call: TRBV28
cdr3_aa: ASNVLGTGNSPLH

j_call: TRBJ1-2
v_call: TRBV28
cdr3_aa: ASSVPLGGNGYT

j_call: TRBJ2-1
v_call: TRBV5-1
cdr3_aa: ASTDPTGGISYNEQF

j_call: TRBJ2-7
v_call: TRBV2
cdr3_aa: ASRDPGLAGYEQY

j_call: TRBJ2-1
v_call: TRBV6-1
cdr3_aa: ASSGLGASEQF

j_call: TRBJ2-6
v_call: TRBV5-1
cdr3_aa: ASSLGQQGANVLT

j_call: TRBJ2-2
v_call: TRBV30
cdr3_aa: AWSWDFTGELF

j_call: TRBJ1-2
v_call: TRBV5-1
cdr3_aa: ASSPREIYGYT

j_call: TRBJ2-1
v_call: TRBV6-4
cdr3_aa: ASSGAGVAGQYEQF

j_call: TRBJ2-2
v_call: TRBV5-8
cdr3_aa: ASSSHRGNTGELF

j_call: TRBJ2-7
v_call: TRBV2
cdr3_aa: ASSEMPGPFYEQY

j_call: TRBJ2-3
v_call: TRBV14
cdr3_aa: ASSQRLAGAHTRGYTQY

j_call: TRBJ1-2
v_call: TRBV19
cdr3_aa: ASGQGSYGYT

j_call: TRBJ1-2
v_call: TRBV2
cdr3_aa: ASSWDRDYGYT

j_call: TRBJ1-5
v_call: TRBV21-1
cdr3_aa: AQAGKLGNQPQH

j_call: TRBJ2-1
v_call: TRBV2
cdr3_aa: AAQLAGHDNKQF

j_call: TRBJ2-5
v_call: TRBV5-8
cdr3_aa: ASSLDLGLRRETQY